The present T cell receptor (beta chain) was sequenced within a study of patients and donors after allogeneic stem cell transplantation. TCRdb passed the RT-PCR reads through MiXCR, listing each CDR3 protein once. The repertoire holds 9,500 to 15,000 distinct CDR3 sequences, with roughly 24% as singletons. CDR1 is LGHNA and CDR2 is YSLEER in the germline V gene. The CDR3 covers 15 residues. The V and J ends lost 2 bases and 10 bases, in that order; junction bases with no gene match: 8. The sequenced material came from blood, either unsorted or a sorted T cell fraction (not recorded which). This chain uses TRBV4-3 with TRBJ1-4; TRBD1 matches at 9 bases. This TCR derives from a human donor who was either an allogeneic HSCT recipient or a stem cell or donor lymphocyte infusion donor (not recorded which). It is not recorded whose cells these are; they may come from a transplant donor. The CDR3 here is CASSQTQGALAKLFF. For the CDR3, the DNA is TGCGCCAGCAGCCAAACACAGGGGGCCCTCGCAAAACTGTTTTTT.